These T cell receptor beta chains were read from a single sample in a study of cytomegalovirus exposure and HLA in healthy donors. Sequencing was performed with immunoSEQ multiplex PCR; in TCRdb, only in-frame clones are kept and a portion is missing. The repertoire consists of under 200,000 clones, with more than 60% occurring once and the leading ten covering roughly 3%. Sequencing used PBMCs. These receptors were collected from a female donor in good health and CMV-seronegative. Both conserved end residues are part of each CDR3. Fields, in order: D gene, J gene, clone size, V gene, CDR3 DNA, CDR3 protein. A D gene is named only where the DNA matches it firmly. Part of the rows lack a size; the others show once, few, many or a class for expanded clones.

>NA|TRBJ1-1|NA|TRBV4-2
TGTGCCAGCAGCCAAGATCAGTCGGAAGGGAGGTCGGAAGCTTTCTTT
CASSQDQSEGRSEAFF
>TRBD2|TRBJ2-7|once|TRBV6-1
TGTGCCAGCAGTGATGGGACTAGCGGTACCAACGAGCAGTACTTC
CASSDGTSGTNEQYF
>NA|TRBJ2-2|NA|TRBV10-1
TGCGCCAGCAGTGAAGGGGGAGGGCCTACCGGGGAGCTGTTTTTT
CASSEGGGPTGELFF
>TRBD1|TRBJ1-5|NA|TRBV15
TGTGCCACCAGCAGAGCGGGAGACAGGGGCAGGCAGCCCCAGCATTTT
CATSRAGDRGRQPQHF
>TRBD2|TRBJ2-1|NA|TRBV5-1
TGCGCCAGCAGCTTGGGACTAGCGGGCCGGAGCTCCTACAATGAGCAGTTCTTC
CASSLGLAGRSSYNEQFF
>NA|TRBJ2-1|NA|TRBV19
TGTGCCAGTAGCGTCGCGGGGAGCTCCTACAATGAGCAGTTCTTC
CASSVAGSSYNEQFF
>TRBD2|TRBJ2-3|NA|TRBV14
TGTGCCAGCAGCCGGATGGGACTAGCGCTTACAGATACGCAGTATTTT
CASSRMGLALTDTQYF
>TRBD2|TRBJ2-6|NA|TRBV6-1
TGTGCCAGCAGTGAATCGGGACTAAGGGCCAACGTCCTGACTTTC
CASSESGLRANVLTF
>TRBD1|TRBJ2-2|NA|TRBV28
TGTGCCAGCAGCCTATGGACAGGGGGGGCCGCCGGGGAGCTGTTTTTT
CASSLWTGGAAGELFF
>TRBD2|TRBJ2-2|few|TRBV27
TGTGCCAGCAGTCTACTAGCGGGAGCGGTTCGAGGGCGGGAGCTGTTTTTT
CASSLLAGAVRGRELFF
>NA|TRBJ2-1|NA|TRBV5-1
TGCGCCAGCAGCAGGCGCCAGGACTACAATGAGCAGTTCTTC
CASSRRQDYNEQFF
>TRBD1|TRBJ1-2|NA|TRBV10-3
TGTGCCACCAGGGGACAGGGAGGGTTAGAAACCTATGGCTACACCTTC
CATRGQGGLETYGYTF
>NA|TRBJ2-5|NA|TRBV5-1
TGCGCCAGCAGCTTGGTTCCAGGGGCGGTGGAGACCCAGTACTTC
CASSLVPGAVETQYF
>NA|TRBJ1-2|NA|TRBV11-2
TGTGCCAGCAGCTTGGGGCACTACTATGGCTACACCTTC
CASSLGHYYGYTF
>NA|TRBJ2-7|NA|TRBV7-9
TGTGCCAGCAGCCCCCGGGACAAGATCTACGAGCAGTACTTC
CASSPRDKIYEQYF
>TRBD1|TRBJ2-7|NA|TRBV2
TGTGCCAGCAGTGGCAGGGGGCGGATCAGTCAGTACTTC
CASSGRGRISQYF
>NA|TRBJ2-7|NA|TRBV4-1
TGCGCCAGCAGCCAAGGTGGGCAGGGTACCTTCTACGAGCATTACTTC
CASSQGGQGTFYEHYF
>TRBD2|TRBJ2-2|NA|TRBV7-9
TGTGCCAGCAGCTTACTAGCGGGAGCGAACACCGGGGAGCTGTTTTTT
CASSLLAGANTGELFF
>TRBD1|TRBJ1-1|NA|TRBV6-6
TGTGCCAGCAGTTACGGGACAGGGGGCGCGAACACTGAAGCTTTCTTT
CASSYGTGGANTEAFF
>TRBD1|TRBJ1-2|NA|TRBV28
TGTGCCAGCGAGACAGGGACCTATGGCTACACCTTC
CASETGTYGYTF
>TRBD1|TRBJ2-7|NA|TRBV18
TGTGCCAGCTCGTCCGGGACAGGGTCTAGCGAGCAGTACTTC
CASSSGTGSSEQYF
>NA|TRBJ2-2|NA|TRBV2
TGTGCCAGCAGTAGAGGCAACCCGACCGGGGAGCTGTTTTTT
CASSRGNPTGELFF
>NA|TRBJ1-4|NA|TRBV27
TGTGCCAGCAGTTTCGTTAATGAAAAACTGTTTTTT
CASSFVNEKLFF
>NA|TRBJ2-5|NA|TRBV7-6
TGTGCCAGCAGCCTTATGGGAGCTCAAGAGACCCAGTACTTC
CASSLMGAQETQYF
>NA|TRBJ2-5|NA|TRBV5-4
TGTGCCAGCAGCCCGGATGCGACAGTGGGGGAGACCCAGTACTTC
CASSPDATVGETQYF
>TRBD2|TRBJ2-2|few|TRBV4-3
TGCGCCAGCAGCCAAGGGACTAGCGGGGGGCAGAACACCGGGGAGCTGTTTTTT
CASSQGTSGGQNTGELFF
>TRBD2|TRBJ2-7|few|TRBV18
TGTGCCAGCTCCCCCGCAAGCGGGGACGGCTACGAGCAGTACTTC
CASSPASGDGYEQYF
>NA|TRBJ1-1|NA|TRBV28
TGTGCCAGCACCCTATTAGGGGGACGGAACACTGAAGCTTTCTTT
CASTLLGGRNTEAFF
>TRBD2|TRBJ2-7|NA|TRBV10-3
TGTGCCACCGGGACTAGCGGGACTTTCGAGCAGTACTTC
CATGTSGTFEQYF
>TRBD1|TRBJ1-1|NA|TRBV7-2
TGTGCCAGCAGCAGAGAGGACAGGGGAGACACTGAAGCTTTCTTT
CASSREDRGDTEAFF
>NA|TRBJ2-7|few|TRBV2
TGTGCCAGCAGTGAAGTTACCGGGGATCGGCACGAGCAGTACTTC
CASSEVTGDRHEQYF
>NA|TRBJ1-2|NA|TRBV27
TGTGCCAGCAGTCCTCAGGGTCTCTATGGCTACACCTTC
CASSPQGLYGYTF
>NA|TRBJ1-3|NA|TRBV5-1
TGCGCCAGCAGCTTGGTCGGGGGGTTATCTGGAAACACCATATATTTT
CASSLVGGLSGNTIYF
>TRBD2|TRBJ2-2|NA|TRBV11-2
TGTGCCAGCAGCCCGGGGGGGCTTGGCAGCACCGGGGAGCTGTTTTTT
CASSPGGLGSTGELFF
>NA|TRBJ1-2|once|TRBV19
TGTGCCAGTAGTCCGCGGGAAGCCATGGGCTACACCTTC
CASSPREAMGYTF
>NA|TRBJ1-1|few|TRBV6-1
TGTGCCAGCAGTGCCTCGACTGACAGCCCCACTGAAGCTTTCTTT
CASSASTDSPTEAFF
>TRBD1|TRBJ1-5|once|TRBV2
TGTGCCAGCAGACAGGGGGTCAATCAGCCCCAGCATTTT
CASRQGVNQPQHF
>NA|TRBJ1-6|NA|TRBV18
TGTGCCAGCTCACCACTAGACAGGTCTTCACCCCTCCACTTT
CASSPLDRSSPLHF
>NA|TRBJ1-3|NA|TRBV28
TGTGCCAGCAGTCTAGGAGGTAACCGACGAAACACCATATATTTT
CASSLGGNRRNTIYF
>TRBD2|TRBJ2-1|NA|TRBV7-9
TGTGCCAGCAGCTTAGTCGGAAGCGGGAGTAGCTACAATGAGCAGTTCTTC
CASSLVGSGSSYNEQFF
>NA|TRBJ1-1|NA|TRBV5-5
TGCGGGAACACTGAAGCTTTCTTT
CGNTEAFF
>TRBD1|TRBJ2-7|NA|TRBV27
TGTGCCAGCAGTAGACCGGGACAGGGATACGAGCAGTACTTC
CASSRPGQGYEQYF
>TRBD1|TRBJ1-2|NA|TRBV19
TGTGCCAGTCAGTGGGGACAGGGAACCCCAGACTATGGCTACACCTTC
CASQWGQGTPDYGYTF
>TRBD1|TRBJ1-5|NA|TRBV4-1
TGCGCCAGCAGCCGACAGGGGACTGATCAGCCCCAGCATTTT
CASSRQGTDQPQHF
>NA|TRBJ1-1|few|TRBV19
TGTGCCAGTACTCAAGGTGGGCAGATGAACACTGAAGCTTTCTTT
CASTQGGQMNTEAFF
>NA|TRBJ2-2|NA|TRBV6-1
TGTGCCAGCAGTGAACAGGGTAACACCGGGGAGCTGTTTTTT
CASSEQGNTGELFF
>TRBD2|TRBJ2-7|NA|TRBV29-1
TGCAGCGTTGAAGGTCGGGGGGGGGCGTTCGAGCAGTACTTC
CSVEGRGGAFEQYF
>NA|TRBJ2-1|few|TRBV27
TGTGCCAGCAGTTTAAGCACCTACAATGAGCAGTTCTTC
CASSLSTYNEQFF
>NA|TRBJ2-7|NA|TRBV28
TGTGCCAGCAGTTTCTACAGGGGAGGATACGAGCAGTACTTC
CASSFYRGGYEQYF
>NA|TRBJ2-7|once|TRBV5-1
TGCGCCAGCAGCTTTTCGACTAGTCTCGACGAGCAGTACTTC
CASSFSTSLDEQYF
>NA|TRBJ1-5|NA|TRBV2
TGTGCCAGTTGGACAGAAGCGGGCAATCAGCCCCAGCATTTT
CASWTEAGNQPQHF
>NA|TRBJ2-3|NA|TRBV9
TGTGCCAGCAGCGTAGGGTTTAACAGGGGGCGGGGAAGCGGGAGGGTCCCAGATACGCAGTATTTT
CASSVGFNRGRGSGRVPDTQYF
>NA|TRBJ1-6|NA|TRBV5-1
TGCGCCAGCAGCCTAGATAGGAATTCACCCCTCCACTTT
CASSLDRNSPLHF